These 8 T cell receptor beta chains share one sample of origin, sequenced in a study of cytomegalovirus exposure and HLA in healthy donors. Some clones are missing from TCRdb's copy, which holds only in-frame ones; the method was immunoSEQ multiplex PCR. This sample has roughly 170,000 clones, with around 81% found just once. The sequenced sample was PBMCs. The receptors originated from a woman in her late teens or twenties in good health and CMV-seropositive.

V and J are TRBV11-2 and TRBJ1-1; 8 bases are shared with TRBD1. Unmatched junction bases numbered 10, after V lost 5 bases and J lost 5 bases. Per germline, CDR1 SGHAT and CDR2 FQNNGV. This CDR3 region has 15 residues. CDR3 nucleotides: TGTGCCAGCAGCCAGAGAGCTACAGGGGGAACTGAAGCTTTCTTT. This gives the protein CASSQRATGGTEAFF.

The chain couples TRBV7-8 to TRBJ2-2; 9 nucleotides match TRBD2. From germline, CDR1 is SGHVS and CDR2 FQNEAQ. This CDR3 is 17 amino acids long. Trimming took 0 bases from V and 1 from J; bases not matched to a gene: 3. CDR3 sequence (DNA): TGTGCCAGCAGCTTAGCGGCTAGCGGGATGAACACCGGGGAGCTGTTTTTT. Amino acids: CASSLAASGMNTGELFF.

This rearrangement joins TRBV14 to TRBJ1-6; possible D gene TRBD1, 5 bases. The CDR3 loop spans 16 amino acids. V lost 8 bases, J lost 7 bases, and 21 bases lay in between. Germline V gives CDR1 SGHDN, CDR2 FVKESK. CDR3 in amino acids: CASQKSLQARNSPLHF. The CDR3 coding sequence is TGTGCCAGCCAAAAGTCTTTACAGGCCCGAAATTCACCCCTCCACTTT.

Only one count was recorded for this clone. The CDR3 DNA follows: TGTGCCAGCAGCTTGACACCCGTAAGCTCTGGGGCCAACGTCCTGACTTTC. This encodes CASSLTPVSSGANVLTF. The gene calls are TRBV7-3 and TRBJ2-6; D is unresolved. The CDR3 totals 17 residues. The V gene's germline CDR1 is SGHTA and CDR2 FQGTGA. V lost 3 bases and J lost 0, with 12 bases in between.

This clone occurred once. This chain connects TRBV4-1 to TRBJ1-1, with a weak D call TRBD1 (5 bases). CDR3 length: 17 residues. Germline CDR1 is MGHRA and CDR2 is YSYEKL. Trimming cost V 4 bases and J 0 bases, with 18 bases left between them. The CDR3 region is CASSLWAGRRMNTEAFF. CDR3 nucleotides: TGCGCCAGCAGCCTTTGGGCAGGGAGGAGAATGAACACTGAAGCTTTCTTT.

This rearrangement joins TRBV19 to TRBJ1-5; 7 nucleotides match TRBD1. The germline CDR1 and CDR2 sequences are LNHDA and SQIVND (reference sequence). The CDR3 is made up of 14 amino acids. The trim removed 7 bases at V and 6 bases at J, leaving 9 bases unmatched. The CDR3 loop is CASTETGLFQPQHF. The DNA of the CDR3 is TGTGCCAGTACTGAGACAGGGTTATTTCAGCCCCAGCATTTT.

This chain uses TRBV18 with TRBJ2-2; a possible D gene is TRBD2 (6 bases). The CDR3 contains 14 residues. The germline gives CDR1 KGHSH, CDR2 LQKENI. V was clipped by 0 bases and J by 5 bases, with 7 bases between them. The CDR3 is CASSPPRGTGELFF. DNA of the CDR3: TGTGCCAGCTCACCACCCCGGGGGACCGGGGAGCTGTTTTTT.

The rearrangement links TRBV6-1 to TRBJ2-5; 7 nucleotides agree with TRBD2. This CDR3 is built from 16 residues. Germline V gene data show CDR1 as MNHNS and CDR2 as SASEGT. The J segment lost 4 bases and the V segment lost 4 bases, leaving 12 bases of the junction unmatched. CDR3 nucleotides: TGTGCCAGCAGTGGGCGGCGCGGGGGTCAAGGAGAGACCCAGTACTTC. Amino acid sequence: CASSGRRGGQGETQYF.